Sequencing of this T cell receptor (beta chain) was carried out in a study of CD8+ T cells in alopecia areata. This clone was counted a few times. As for treatment: oral pan-JAK inhibitor, 5-10 mg twice daily. The study team obtained lesional scalp punch biopsies and peripheral blood from alopecia areata patients. RNA extraction and reverse transcription yielded cDNA as sequencing template. The repertoire was sequenced with immunoSEQ multiplex PCR; TCRdb's copy has only in-frame clones and lacks some. The sample has 110,000 to 150,000 clones; 54% are singletons. The receptor comes from a human donor with alopecia areata. Sequenced here: CD8+ T cells sorted from blood, sampled at week 4, from a patient treated with tofacitinib.

The DNA for the CDR3 is TGCAGAAGGGGGGCCGACACCGGGGAGCTGTTTTTT. Translated, it gives CRRGADTGELFF. The chain couples TRBV29-1 to TRBJ2-2; D may match TRBD1 or TRBD2 (6 bases each). CDR1 SQVTM and CDR2 ANQGSEA come from the germline V gene. The CDR3 has 12 amino acids.